The clone carrying this T cell receptor beta chain has only a few counts. The data belong to a study of T cells after yellow fever vaccination. Germline assignment: CDR1 MNHEY and CDR2 SMNVEV (reference sequence). Trimming removed 5 bases from V and 3 bases from J, with 10 bases in between. This CDR3 spans 13 amino acids. Using its own MiXCR run on the 5' RACE reads, TCRdb lists one record per CDR3 protein. The repertoire consists of around 530,000 distinct CDR3 sequences, with about a sixth occurring once and the leading ten covering 15% to 20%. V is TRBV27 and J is TRBJ1-2; possibly TRBD1 for D (5 bases). The specimen was PBMCs, collected more than 4 days after the first yellow fever vaccination. The receptor's source is a man aged 18-30 years who received the YFV17D yellow fever vaccine. The CDR3 reads CASSPTEYYGYTF. CDR3 nucleotides: TGTGCCAGCAGTCCGACAGAATACTATGGCTACACCTTC.